This TCR beta chain comes out of a study of CD8 T cells in Susac syndrome. Reverse transcription used about 0.5 to 1 ug RNA and random hexamers. A single record per CDR3 protein comes from TCRdb applying MiXCR to the immunoSEQ multiplex PCR reads. The table lists more than 95,000 distinct CDR3 sequences, around 94% of them singletons. Healthy donors constituted the controls, which were matched for age and sex. Purification of the CD8+ and CD4+ T cells relied on negative isolation, and TEMRA cells underwent FACS enrichment. The germline CDR1 and CDR2 sequences are SQVTM and ANQGSEA. The trim removed 4 bases at V and 7 bases at J, leaving 3 bases unmatched. The CDR3 has 13 residues.

The chain joins TRBV29-1 to TRBJ1-6; 8 nucleotides agree with TRBD1. Sequenced input: CD4+ T cells from PBMCs. This sequence was found in a human donor in good health. The CDR3, as DNA: TGCAGCGTTGGGACAGGGACGAATTCACCCCTCCACTTT. Encoded protein: CSVGTGTNSPLHF.